This TCR beta chain was retrieved from a study of T cell repertoires in cytomegalovirus infection. TCRdb re-analysed the reads in MiXCR, keeping a single row per CDR3 protein. This sample yields about 260,000 distinct CDR3 sequences, of which roughly 13% are seen a single time; 8.8% belongs to the top ten. Sequencing used PBMCs. This TCR was recovered from a human donor in good health (CMV status not recorded). Some clones in this sample may be carry-over from other donors' samples.

The CDR3 DNA is TGCAGCGGGATCGGGGGGCCCGGGGAGCTGTTTTTT. Translation: CSGIGGPGELFF. The chain carries TRBV29-1 and TRBJ2-2, with D maybe TRBD2 (7 bases). Trimming shortened V by 7 bases and J by 6 bases, and 12 bases separated the two germline ends. This CDR3 comprises 12 residues. CDR1 is SQVTM and CDR2 is ANQGSEA in the germline V gene.